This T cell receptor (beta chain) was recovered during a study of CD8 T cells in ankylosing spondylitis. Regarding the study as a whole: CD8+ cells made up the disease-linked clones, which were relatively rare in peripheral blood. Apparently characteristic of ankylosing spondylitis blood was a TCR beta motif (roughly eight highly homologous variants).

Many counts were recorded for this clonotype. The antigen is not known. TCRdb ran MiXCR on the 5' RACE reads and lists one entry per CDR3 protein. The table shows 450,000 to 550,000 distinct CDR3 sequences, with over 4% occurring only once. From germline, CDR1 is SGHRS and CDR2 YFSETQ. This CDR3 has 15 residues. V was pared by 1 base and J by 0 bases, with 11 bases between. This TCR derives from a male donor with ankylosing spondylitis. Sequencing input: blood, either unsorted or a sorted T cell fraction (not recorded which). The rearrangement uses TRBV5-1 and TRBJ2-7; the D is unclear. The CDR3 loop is CASSLSQSSSYEQYF. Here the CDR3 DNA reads TGCGCCAGCAGCTTGAGTCAGTCGAGCTCCTACGAGCAGTACTTC. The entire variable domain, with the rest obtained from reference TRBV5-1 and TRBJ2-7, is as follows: KAGVTQTPRYLIKTRGQQVTLSCSPISGHRSVSWYQQTPGQGLQFLFEYFSETQRNKGNFPGRFSGRQFSNSRSEMNVSTLELGDSALYLCASSLSQSSSYEQYFGPGTRLTVT.